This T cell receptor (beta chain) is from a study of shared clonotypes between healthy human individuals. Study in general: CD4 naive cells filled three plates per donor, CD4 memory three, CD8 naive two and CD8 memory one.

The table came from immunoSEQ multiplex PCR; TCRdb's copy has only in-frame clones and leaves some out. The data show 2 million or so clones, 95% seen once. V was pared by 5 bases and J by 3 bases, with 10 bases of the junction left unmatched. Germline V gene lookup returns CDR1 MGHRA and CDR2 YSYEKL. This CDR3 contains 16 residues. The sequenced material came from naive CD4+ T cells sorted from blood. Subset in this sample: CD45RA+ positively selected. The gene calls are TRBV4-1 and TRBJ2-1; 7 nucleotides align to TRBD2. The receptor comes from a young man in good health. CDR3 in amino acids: CASSVRTSTFYNEQFF. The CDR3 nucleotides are TGCGCCAGCAGCGTCCGGACTAGTACATTCTACAATGAGCAGTTCTTC.